The source of this T cell receptor (beta chain) is a study of T cell clonotyping in hematopoietic cell transplantation. The study, taken as a whole, reports: Without cell sorting, CD4 versus CD8 contributions remain unresolved. Pathologically expanded recipient clonotypes increased progressively from day 30 to day 180 as diversity fell.

As for this clone: The antigen remains unidentified.

Assay used: immunoSEQ multiplex PCR; TCRdb lists only in-frame clones, some missing. The sample holds some 16,000 clones, over 50% seen once. Per germline, CDR1 SGHTA and CDR2 FQGNSA. The CDR3 extends over 16 amino acids. The ends lost 1 base at V and 5 bases at J; junction bases unmatched: 7. Recipients were bled about 28 days pretransplant and at posttransplant days 30, 100, 180. The sample was PBMCs, taken 30 days after allogeneic stem cell transplant. The chain has TRBV7-2 and TRBJ2-5; 10 bases line up with TRBD1. The sequence was obtained from a male patient in his 50s who had an allogeneic stem cell transplant from an unrelated donor, so T cells may come from the graft donor. Some clones in this sample may be carry-over from other donors' samples. This chain's CDR3 is CASSLGPGQGQETQYF. CDR3 nucleotide sequence: TGTGCCAGCAGCTTAGGGCCGGGACAGGGGCAGGAGACCCAGTACTTC.